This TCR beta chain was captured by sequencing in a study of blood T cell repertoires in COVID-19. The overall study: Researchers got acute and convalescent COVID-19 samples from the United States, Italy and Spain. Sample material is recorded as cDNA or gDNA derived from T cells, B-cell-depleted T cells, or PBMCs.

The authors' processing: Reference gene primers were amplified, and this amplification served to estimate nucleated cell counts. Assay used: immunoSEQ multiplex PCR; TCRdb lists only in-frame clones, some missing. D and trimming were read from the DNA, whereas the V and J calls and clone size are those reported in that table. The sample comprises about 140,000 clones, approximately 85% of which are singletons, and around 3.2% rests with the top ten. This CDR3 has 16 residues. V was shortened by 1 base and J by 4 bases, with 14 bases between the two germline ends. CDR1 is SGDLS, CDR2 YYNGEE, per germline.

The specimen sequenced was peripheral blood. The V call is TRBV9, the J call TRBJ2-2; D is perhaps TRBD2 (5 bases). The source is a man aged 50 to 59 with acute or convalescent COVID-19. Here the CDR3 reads CASSVRPRGPTGELFF. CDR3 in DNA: TGTGCCAGCAGCGTAAGACCCCGGGGTCCCACCGGGGAGCTGTTTTTT.